Reported below is one TCR beta chain. The data are from a study of blood T cell repertoires in COVID-19. Produced via immunoSEQ multiplex PCR; TCRdb's table is partial and in-frame only. The profile shows a few hundred thousand clones, 85% of them singletons. The source material was peripheral blood. This TCR was recovered from a woman under 30 with acute or convalescent COVID-19.

The CDR3 is CASSLRPSGGPLYNEQFF. As DNA, the CDR3 is TGTGCCAGCAGCCTCCGTCCTAGCGGGGGGCCTCTATACAATGAGCAGTTCTTC. V is TRBV11-2 and J is TRBJ2-1; 11 bases align to TRBD2. V trimming: 5 bases; J trimming: 4 bases; junction bases outside the gene matches: 13. Germline CDR1 and CDR2: SGHAT and FQNNGV. The CDR3 covers 18 residues.